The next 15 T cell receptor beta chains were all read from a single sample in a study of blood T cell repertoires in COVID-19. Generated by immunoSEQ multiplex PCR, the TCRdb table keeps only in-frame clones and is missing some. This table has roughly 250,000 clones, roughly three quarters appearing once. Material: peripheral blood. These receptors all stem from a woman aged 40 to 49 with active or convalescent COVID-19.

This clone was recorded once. The CDR3 sequence: CASSMRTGGGTGANVLTF. Written as DNA, the CDR3 is TGTGCCAGTAGTATGCGGACAGGGGGGGGAACTGGGGCCAACGTCCTGACTTTC. The chain couples TRBV19 to TRBJ2-6; 10 bases map to TRBD1. The CDR3 runs to 18 residues. CDR1 and CDR2 (germline): LNHDA, SQIVND (reference sequence). The J segment lost 2 bases and the V segment lost 3 bases, leaving 7 bases of the junction unmatched.

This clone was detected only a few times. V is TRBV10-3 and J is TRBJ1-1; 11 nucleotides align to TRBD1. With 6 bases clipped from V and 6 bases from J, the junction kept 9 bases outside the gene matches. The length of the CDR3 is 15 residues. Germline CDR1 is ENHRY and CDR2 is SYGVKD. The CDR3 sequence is CAISPGQGVSAEAFF. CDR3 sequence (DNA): TGTGCCATCAGCCCGGGACAGGGGGTCTCGGCTGAAGCTTTCTTT.

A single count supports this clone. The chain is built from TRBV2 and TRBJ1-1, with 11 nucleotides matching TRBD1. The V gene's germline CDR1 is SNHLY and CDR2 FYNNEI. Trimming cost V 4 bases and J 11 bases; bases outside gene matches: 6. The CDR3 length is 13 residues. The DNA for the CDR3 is TGTGCCAGCAGTGGGATGTGGGACAGGGGGGCTTTCTTT. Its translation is CASSGMWDRGAFF. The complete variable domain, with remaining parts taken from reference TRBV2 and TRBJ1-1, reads EPEVTQTPSHQVTQMGQEVILRCVPISNHLYFYWYRQILGQKVEFLVSFYNNEISEKSEIFDDQFSVERPDGSNFTLKIRSTKLEDSAMYFCASSGMWDRGAFFGQGTRLTVV.

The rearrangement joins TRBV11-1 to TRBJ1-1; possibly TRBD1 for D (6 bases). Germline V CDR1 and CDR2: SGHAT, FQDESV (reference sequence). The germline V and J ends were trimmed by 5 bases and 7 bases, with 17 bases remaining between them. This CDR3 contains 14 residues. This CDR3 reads CASSVSGAVGEAFF. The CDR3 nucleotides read TGTGCCAGCAGCGTATCAGGGGCTGTCGGTGAAGCTTTCTTT.

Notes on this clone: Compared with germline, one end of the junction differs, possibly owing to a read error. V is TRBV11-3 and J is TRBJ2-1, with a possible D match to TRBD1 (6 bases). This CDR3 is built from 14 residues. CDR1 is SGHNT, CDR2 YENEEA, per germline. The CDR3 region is CASSSGAVYSEQFF. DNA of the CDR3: TGTGCCAGCAGCTCAGGGGCCGTCTACAGTGAGCAGTTCTTC.

The DNA of the CDR3 is TGCGCCAGTACCGGGACAGTCTATGGCTACACCTTC. Amino acid sequence: CASTGTVYGYTF. The rearrangement uses TRBV10-2 and TRBJ1-2; 7 bases line up with TRBD1. With V trimmed by 9 bases and J by 4 bases, 5 bases remained unmatched. The length of the CDR3 is 12 residues. Germline loops: CDR1 WSHSY, CDR2 SAAADI.

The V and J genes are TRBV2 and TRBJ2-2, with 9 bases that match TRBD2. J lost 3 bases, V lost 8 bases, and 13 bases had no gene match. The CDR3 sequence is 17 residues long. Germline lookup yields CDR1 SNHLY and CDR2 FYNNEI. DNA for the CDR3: TGTGCCAGCTGCTGCGGCGGGGGGGCCGGGGACACCGGGGAGCTGTTTTTT. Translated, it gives CASCCGGGAGDTGELFF.

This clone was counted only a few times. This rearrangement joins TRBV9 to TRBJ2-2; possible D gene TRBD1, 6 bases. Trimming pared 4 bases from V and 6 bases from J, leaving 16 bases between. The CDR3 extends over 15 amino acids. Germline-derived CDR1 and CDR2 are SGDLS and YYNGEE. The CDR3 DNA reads TGTGCCAGCAGCCCAGCCGACAGGAAGGCCGGGGAGCTGTTTTTT. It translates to CASSPADRKAGELFF.

This chain's CDR3 is CASSETWRTGYNEQFF. The CDR3 bases are TGTGCCAGCAGTGAAACTTGGAGGACGGGGTACAATGAGCAGTTCTTC. V usage is TRBV25-1 and J usage is TRBJ2-1, with D possibly TRBD2 on 5 matching bases. The V end was cut by 2 bases, the J end by 4 bases, with 15 bases between. This CDR3 has 16 amino acids. Germline V gene lookup returns CDR1 MGHDK and CDR2 SYGVNS.

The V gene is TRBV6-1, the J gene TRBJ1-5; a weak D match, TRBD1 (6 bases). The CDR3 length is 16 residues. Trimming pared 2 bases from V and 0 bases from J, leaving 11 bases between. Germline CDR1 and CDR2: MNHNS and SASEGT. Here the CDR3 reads CASSESVGGSNQPQHF. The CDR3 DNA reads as TGTGCCAGCAGTGAAAGTGTAGGGGGTAGCAATCAGCCCCAGCATTTT.

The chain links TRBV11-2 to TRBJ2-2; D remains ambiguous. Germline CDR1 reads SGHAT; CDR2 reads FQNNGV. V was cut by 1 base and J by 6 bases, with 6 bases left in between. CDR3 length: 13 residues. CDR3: CASSLGLAGELFF. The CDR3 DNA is TGTGCCAGCAGCTTAGGGCTCGCCGGGGAGCTGTTTTTT.

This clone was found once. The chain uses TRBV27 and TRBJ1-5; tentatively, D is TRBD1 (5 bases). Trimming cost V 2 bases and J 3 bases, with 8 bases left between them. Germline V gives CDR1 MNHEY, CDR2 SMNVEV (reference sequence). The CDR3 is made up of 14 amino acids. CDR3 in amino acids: CASSLSRVNQPQHF. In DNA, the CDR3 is TGTGCCAGCAGTTTAAGCAGGGTCAATCAGCCCCAGCATTTT.

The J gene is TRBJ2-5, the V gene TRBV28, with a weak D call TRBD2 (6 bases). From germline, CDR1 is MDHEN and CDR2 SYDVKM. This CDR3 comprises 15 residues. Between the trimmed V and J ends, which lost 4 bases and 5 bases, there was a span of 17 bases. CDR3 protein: CASSSSWRGEETQYF. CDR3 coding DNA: TGTGCCAGCAGTTCCTCGTGGCGGGGTGAGGAGACCCAGTACTTC.

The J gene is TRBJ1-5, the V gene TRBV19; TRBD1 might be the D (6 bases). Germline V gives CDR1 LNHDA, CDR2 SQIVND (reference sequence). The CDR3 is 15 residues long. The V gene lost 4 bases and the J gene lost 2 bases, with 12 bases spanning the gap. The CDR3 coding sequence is TGTGCCAGTAGTACCAGGGGCCGGGGCAATCAGCCCCAGCATTTT. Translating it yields CASSTRGRGNQPQHF.

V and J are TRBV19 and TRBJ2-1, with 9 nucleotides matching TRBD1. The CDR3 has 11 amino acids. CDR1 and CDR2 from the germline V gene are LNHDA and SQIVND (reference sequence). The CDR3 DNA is TGTGTCAGGACAGGGGAACATGAGCAGTTCTTC. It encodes CVRTGEHEQFF.